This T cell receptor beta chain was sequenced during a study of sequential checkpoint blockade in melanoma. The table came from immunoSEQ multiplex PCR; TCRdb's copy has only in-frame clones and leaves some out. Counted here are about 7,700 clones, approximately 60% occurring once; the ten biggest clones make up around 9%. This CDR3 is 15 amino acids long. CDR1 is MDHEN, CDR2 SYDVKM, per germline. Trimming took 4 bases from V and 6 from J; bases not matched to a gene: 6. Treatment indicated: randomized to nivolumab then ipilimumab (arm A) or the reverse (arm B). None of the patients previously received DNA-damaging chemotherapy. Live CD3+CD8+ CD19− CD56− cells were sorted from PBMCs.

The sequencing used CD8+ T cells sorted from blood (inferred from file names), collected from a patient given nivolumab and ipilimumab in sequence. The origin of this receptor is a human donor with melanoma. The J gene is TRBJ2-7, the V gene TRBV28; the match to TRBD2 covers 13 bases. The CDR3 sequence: CASSSGLAGVGEQYF. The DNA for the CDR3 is TGTGCCAGCAGTTCTGGACTAGCGGGAGTGGGCGAGCAGTACTTC. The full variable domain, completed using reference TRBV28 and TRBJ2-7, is DVKVTQSSRYLVKRTGEKVFLECVQDMDHENMFWYRQDPGLGLRLIYFSYDVKMKEKGDIPEGYSVSREKKERFSLILESASTNQTSMYLCASSSGLAGVGEQYFGPGTRLTVT.